A selection of T cell receptor beta chains follows, all from one sample in a study of memory CD4+ T cells and cytomegalovirus serostatus. Profiled with immunoSEQ multiplex PCR; TCRdb holds only in-frame clones, not every one. This table has about 82,000 clones, about 85% appearing once. The material sequenced was memory CD4+ T cells from blood. These receptors came from an adult in good health and CMV-seronegative. Each CDR3 is given with its conserved first and last residue. A D gene is named only where the DNA matches it firmly. For some rows the clone size is stated as once, few or many, or as a class when expanded; others skip it.

TRBV9	.	TRBJ1-4	.	CASSGGRTTNEKLFF	TGTGCCAGCAGCGGAGGACGTACAACTAATGAAAAACTGTTTTTT
TRBV28	.	TRBJ1-1	TRBD1	CASSYSYRDRNTEAFF	TGTGCCAGCAGTTATTCCTACCGGGACAGGAACACTGAAGCTTTCTTT
TRBV5-1	.	TRBJ1-1	.	CASSFRDRLLSQAFF	TGCGCCAGCAGCTTCAGGGATAGGTTACTCTCTCAAGCTTTCTTT
TRBV18	.	TRBJ1-4	TRBD1	CASSPVRQGREKLFF	TGTGCCAGCTCACCGGTACGACAGGGAAGGGAAAAACTGTTTTTT
TRBV5-1	few	TRBJ2-5	.	CASSSGYSMTQRRQETQYF	TGCGCCAGCAGCTCCGGATACAGTATGACCCAACGAAGACAAGAGACCCAGTACTTC
TRBV7-3	.	TRBJ1-1	TRBD1	CASSATIILGTGGHGNTEAFF	TGTGCCAGCAGCGCCACTATAATTCTCGGAACAGGGGGCCACGGGAACACTGAAGCTTTCTTT
TRBV5-4	.	TRBJ2-6	.	CASSKGGAGANVLTF	TGTGCCAGCAGCAAGGGGGGCGCTGGGGCCAACGTCCTGACTTTC
TRBV5-5	.	TRBJ2-2	TRBD1	CASSTDRGSIYGGELFF	TGTGCCAGCAGCACGGACAGGGGGAGTATATACGGCGGGGAGCTGTTTTTT
TRBV30	.	TRBJ2-5	TRBD1	CAARQGITQYF	TGTGCGGCGAGACAGGGTATCACCCAGTACTTC
TRBV19	many	TRBJ1-1	.	CASSKRPGRRDTEAFF	TGTGCCAGTAGTAAACGACCGGGACGCAGGGACACTGAAGCTTTCTTT
TRBV7-9	.	TRBJ1-1	.	CASSLGWERGEAFF	TGTGCCAGCAGCTTAGGATGGGAGCGGGGTGAAGCTTTCTTT
TRBV28	.	TRBJ1-5	.	CASISGVQPQHF	TGTGCCAGCATTTCGGGGGTACAGCCCCAGCATTTT
TRBV7-7	.	TRBJ2-7	TRBD1	CASSDGTDGEGQYF	TGTGCTAGCAGCGACGGGACAGATGGCGAAGGGCAGTACTTC
TRBV7-3	.	TRBJ2-1	TRBD1	CASSSSRDSFGGSYNEQFF	TGTGCCAGCAGCTCGTCCCGGGACAGCTTCGGCGGCTCCTACAATGAGCAGTTCTTC
TRBV11-2	.	TRBJ1-5	.	CASSPDRNQPQHF	TGTGCCAGCAGCCCCGACAGGAATCAGCCCCAGCATTTT
TRBV5-1	.	TRBJ1-6	TRBD1	CASSGQGAGNSPLHF	TGCGCCAGCAGCGGACAGGGGGCGGGCAATTCACCCCTCCACTTT
TRBV28	.	TRBJ1-5	.	CASSPPRRYQPQHF	TGTGCCAGCAGTCCTCCTCGACGGTATCAGCCCCAGCATTTT
TRBV11-2	.	TRBJ2-3	.	CASSFNAGYTDTQYF	TGTGCCAGCAGCTTTAATGCAGGGTACACAGATACGCAGTATTTT
TRBV7-2	.	TRBJ2-6	.	CASSLTGSGANVLTF	TGTGCCAGCAGCTTAACGGGGTCCGGGGCCAACGTCCTGACTTTC
TRBV29-1	.	TRBJ1-3	.	CSVDAGVGNTIYF	TGCAGCGTTGATGCAGGGGTTGGAAACACCATATATTTT
TRBV14	.	TRBJ1-4	TRBD1	CASSLGQGSREKLFF	TGTGCCAGCAGCCTTGGACAGGGGAGTAGGGAAAAACTGTTTTTT
TRBV2	.	TRBJ2-2	TRBD2	CASSRSVAGGRGGELFF	TGTGCCAGCAGTCGTTCCGTAGCGGGGGGACGCGGCGGGGAGCTGTTTTTT
TRBV27	.	TRBJ1-6	.	CASRTRDSPLHF	TGTGCCAGCAGGACGCGGGATTCACCCCTCCACTTT
TRBV6-5	.	TRBJ2-2	.	CASSSNTGELFF	TGTGCCAGCAGTTCGAACACCGGGGAGCTGTTTTTT
TRBV7-7	.	TRBJ2-3	.	CASSLERDSTDTQYF	TGTGCTAGCAGCTTAGAACGGGACAGCACAGATACGCAGTATTTT
TRBV4-1	.	TRBJ1-4	.	CASRKNRQGDLSEKLFF	TGCGCCAGCAGGAAAAACCGACAAGGCGATCTCAGCGAAAAACTGTTTTTT
TRBV12-2	medium-sized	TRBJ1-1	.	CASRSTSSDREAEAFF	TGTGCAAGTCGCTCCACCTCTTCGGACAGGGAGGCTGAAGCTTTCTTT
TRBV28	.	TRBJ1-4	TRBD1	CASSPGQENEKLFF	TGTGCCAGCAGCCCAGGACAGGAAAATGAAAAACTGTTTTTT
TRBV6-1	once	TRBJ2-6	.	CASSGAWWGDSGANVLTF	TGTGCCAGCAGTGGGGCTTGGTGGGGCGACTCTGGGGCCAACGTCCTGACTTTC
TRBV7-9	.	TRBJ1-4	TRBD1	CASSVVGAGGNEKLFF	TGTGCCAGCAGCGTCGTTGGGGCAGGGGGGAATGAAAAACTGTTTTTT
TRBV7-9	.	TRBJ1-4	TRBD1	CASSSGTGDEKLFF	TGTGCCAGCAGCTCCGGGACAGGGGATGAAAAACTGTTTTTT
TRBV4-2	.	TRBJ1-2	.	CASSRPGRGYGYTF	TGTGCCAGCAGCCGCCCGGGGCGGGGCTACGGCTACACCTTC
TRBV6-1	few	TRBJ1-6	.	CASSELGVGNSPLHF	TGTGCCAGCAGTGAACTGGGCGTCGGTAATTCACCCCTCCACTTT
TRBV7-2	once	TRBJ1-3	TRBD1	CASSYPGTAGNTIYF	TGTGCCAGCAGTTACCCCGGGACAGCTGGAAACACCATATATTTT
TRBV7-2	few	TRBJ1-2	TRBD1	CASSWGDRDGFYGYTF	TGTGCCAGCAGCTGGGGGGACAGGGACGGATTCTATGGCTACACCTTC
TRBV7-3	.	TRBJ2-5	.	CASSFGTGQTQYF	TGTGCCAGCAGCTTCGGCACCGGTCAAACCCAGTACTTC
TRBV4-1	few	TRBJ1-2	.	CASSPLDRDYGYTF	TGCGCCAGCAGCCCCTTGGATAGGGACTATGGCTACACCTTC
TRBV6-5	few	TRBJ1-3	TRBD1	CASGQGLGRNTIYF	TGTGCCAGCGGACAGGGGTTGGGCAGAAACACCATATATTTT
TRBV30	.	TRBJ1-3	TRBD1	CAWRVGGDLGNTIYF	TGTGCCTGGAGAGTAGGGGGCGATTTAGGAAACACCATATATTTT
TRBV28	.	TRBJ1-6	.	CASSLSLAPLHF	TGTGCCAGCAGTTTATCCCTTGCACCCCTCCACTTT
TRBV15	.	TRBJ2-5	TRBD1	CATSRGDRGRKKETQYF	TGTGCCACCAGCAGGGGGGACAGGGGCAGGAAAAAAGAGACCCAGTACTTC
TRBV5-1	.	TRBJ1-1	TRBD1	CASSLGLDRVTEAFF	TGCGCCAGCAGCTTGGGTCTGGACAGGGTCACTGAAGCTTTCTTT
TRBV10-1	.	TRBJ2-7	.	CASSDVAHDSSYEQYF	TGCGCCAGCAGTGACGTAGCACACGATAGCTCCTACGAGCAGTACTTC
TRBV30	.	TRBJ2-3	TRBD2	CAWSIGGGLGTDTQYF	TGTGCCTGGTCTATCGGGGGGGGTTTGGGGACAGATACGCAGTATTTT
TRBV5-6	.	TRBJ2-3	.	CASSLDGGYGTDTQYF	TGTGCCAGCAGCCTGGATGGAGGCTATGGCACAGATACGCAGTATTTT
TRBV27	.	TRBJ1-2	TRBD1	CASSSTGGLGYTF	TGTGCCAGCAGTTCGACAGGGGGCTTAGGCTACACCTTC
TRBV7-9	.	TRBJ1-3	.	CASSLSGKVTIYF	TGTGCCAGCAGCTTATCCGGGAAGGTCACCATATATTTT
TRBV11-2	.	TRBJ2-5	.	CASSSLRENPQETQYF	TGTGCCAGCAGCTCGCTCCGGGAAAACCCCCAAGAGACCCAGTACTTC
TRBV7-6	.	TRBJ2-2	TRBD2	CASSQGLAGSPAGELFF	TGTGCCAGCAGCCAGGGACTAGCGGGGAGCCCAGCCGGGGAGCTGTTTTTT
TRBV5-4	.	TRBJ2-7	.	CASSLGNRGYEQYF	TGTGCCAGCAGCTTGGGCAATAGGGGGTACGAGCAGTACTTC
TRBV11-2	.	TRBJ1-1	.	CASSLATMTGAFF	TGTGCCAGCAGCTTAGCCACCATGACAGGAGCTTTCTTT
TRBV2	few	TRBJ1-4	TRBD1	CASRGDRGNEKLFF	TGTGCCAGCAGAGGGGACAGAGGTAATGAAAAACTGTTTTTT
TRBV4-3	once	TRBJ1-2	TRBD1	CASSRSTGDNYGYTF	TGCGCCAGCAGCCGGTCGACAGGGGATAACTATGGCTACACCTTC
TRBV7-2	.	TRBJ2-1	TRBD1	CASSSYDRGSYNEQFF	TGTGCCAGCAGCTCCTACGACAGGGGCTCCTACAATGAGCAGTTCTTC
TRBV29-1	.	TRBJ1-1	TRBD1	CSAAPGGVNTEAFF	TGCAGCGCAGCCCCAGGGGGGGTGAACACTGAAGCTTTCTTT
TRBV6-1	.	TRBJ2-1	TRBD1	CASPRGQGRGEQFF	TGTGCCAGCCCGCGCGGACAGGGTAGGGGTGAGCAGTTCTTC
TRBV29-1	few	TRBJ1-1	.	CSVEERSNVVEAFF	TGCAGCGTTGAAGAAAGGAGCAACGTGGTTGAAGCTTTCTTT
TRBV21-1	.	TRBJ2-7	.	CASSTRPLSGPSSYEQYF	TGTGCCAGCAGCACCAGACCCCTGAGTGGACCGAGCTCCTACGAGCAGTACTTC
TRBV9	.	TRBJ2-1	TRBD2	CASSRTSGGANEQFF	TGTGCCAGCAGCCGCACTAGCGGGGGGGCCAATGAGCAGTTCTTC
TRBV5-8	.	TRBJ1-6	.	CASSLSGENSPLHF	TGTGCCAGCAGCTTGTCGGGGGAAAATTCACCCCTCCACTTT